One and the same sample provided the 16 T cell receptor beta chains below, sequenced in a study of OX40 agonist ivuxolimab in advanced cancers. Some clones are missing from TCRdb's copy, which holds only in-frame ones; the method was immunoSEQ multiplex PCR. The sample includes tens of thousands of clones, approximately 90% seen only once; the top ten take about 2.5%. Sequencing was performed on CD4+ or CD8+ T cells sorted from blood, taken in a trial of the OX40 agonist ivuxolimab. The source of these receptors is an adult with an advanced solid tumor such as melanoma, head and neck, liver or kidney cancer.

This clone was recorded a few times. The chain uses TRBV7-9 and TRBJ1-5, with D possibly matching TRBD1 (5 bases). In germline, CDR1 is SEHNR, CDR2 FQNEAQ (reference sequence). V dropped 5 bases and J dropped 0 bases, with 11 bases sitting between them. The CDR3 covers 15 residues. In DNA form, the CDR3 reads TGTGCCAGCAGCCAAGACAGCTATAGCAATCAGCCCCAGCATTTT. Its protein is CASSQDSYSNQPQHF.

Comments on this clone: The identical CDR3 is also encoded by other nucleotide sequences in the sample. The chain uses TRBV19 and TRBJ2-3; D perhaps matches TRBD1 (6 bases). Trimming stripped 4 bases from V and 2 bases from J, with 10 bases between. The CDR3 extends over 14 amino acids. Germline V lookup: CDR1 LNHDA, CDR2 SQIVND (reference sequence). This CDR3 is CASSRQGNTDTQYF. The DNA for the CDR3 is TGTGCCAGTAGTAGGCAGGGGAACACAGATACGCAGTATTTT.

The chain employs TRBV5-1 and TRBJ1-2, with TRBD1 identical over 12 bases. With 4 bases clipped from V and 4 bases from J, the junction kept 14 bases outside the gene matches. Germline V lookup: CDR1 SGHRS, CDR2 YFSETQ. CDR3 length: 18 residues. The DNA of the CDR3 is TGCGCCAGCAGCCCGGGGGGCCCCGGGACAGGGGGCTTCTATGGCTACACCTTC. Residues: CASSPGGPGTGGFYGYTF. The entire variable domain, with the rest obtained from reference TRBV5-1 and TRBJ1-2, is as follows: KAGVTQTPRYLIKTRGQQVTLSCSPISGHRSVSWYQQTPGQGLQFLFEYFSETQRNKGNFPGRFSGRQFSNSRSEMNVSTLELGDSALYLCASSPGGPGTGGFYGYTFGSGTRLTVV.

This clone came up once. The chain carries TRBV2 and TRBJ2-2; maybe TRBD2 (5 bases). The V end was cut by 8 bases, the J end by 8 bases, with 15 bases between. This CDR3 contains 13 residues. CDR1 is SNHLY, CDR2 FYNNEI, per germline. Written as DNA, the CDR3 is TGTGCCAGCGATCGGGATAGGGAGGGGGAGCTGTTTTTT. The encoded protein is CASDRDREGELFF.

This clone was seen only a few times. Other nucleotide sequences from this sample produce the same CDR3. The J gene is TRBJ1-1, the V gene TRBV19; D call uncertain. The V and J ends lost 7 bases and 1 base respectively, with 10 bases between them. The CDR3 totals 13 residues. Germline V gene sequence: CDR1 LNHDA, CDR2 SQIVND (reference sequence). CDR3 region: CASTPWGNTEAFF. The CDR3 DNA follows: TGTGCCAGTACACCATGGGGGAACACTGAAGCTTTCTTT.

This rearrangement joins TRBV19 to TRBJ2-7, with 9 nucleotides matching TRBD2. The CDR3 totals 15 residues. The V gene's germline CDR1 is LNHDA and CDR2 SQIVND (reference sequence). Germline trimming cut 8 bases from V and 6 bases from J; bases unmatched to any gene: 14. CDR3 amino acids: CASATGAGGPGEQYF. The CDR3 coding sequence is TGTGCCAGTGCAACCGGGGCGGGAGGGCCGGGCGAGCAGTACTTC.

The rearrangement uses TRBV27 and TRBJ1-2; no clear D. CDR3 size: 13 residues. V lost 6 bases, J lost 1 base, and 9 bases lay in between. Germline V gives CDR1 MNHEY, CDR2 SMNVEV (reference sequence). Here the CDR3 DNA reads TGTGCCAGCAGGAACAGCCTTAACTATGGCTACACCTTC. The encoded protein is CASRNSLNYGYTF.

The chain joins TRBV6-5 to TRBJ2-5; D call uncertain. The J call may be incorrect, as the DNA end agrees better with TRBJ2-7. This CDR3 region has 16 residues. Germline CDR1 reads MNHEY; CDR2 reads SVGAGI. The CDR3: CASSSVPGRLSYEQYF. The CDR3 region has the DNA TGTGCCAGCAGTTCAGTCCCCGGACGGTTATCCTACGAGCAGTACTTC.

The V gene is TRBV28, the J gene TRBJ2-7; a weak D match, TRBD2 (6 bases). The germline V gene has CDR1 MDHEN and CDR2 SYDVKM. V was cut by 8 bases and J by 2 bases, with 19 bases left in between. The CDR3 loop spans 15 amino acids. The CDR3 here is CASLRFVGGTYEQYF. Here the CDR3 DNA reads TGTGCCAGCCTTCGTTTCGTGGGCGGGACCTACGAGCAGTACTTC.

The J gene is TRBJ2-1, the V gene TRBV6-5, with 8 bases matching TRBD2. This CDR3 has 14 residues. J lost 5 bases, V lost 4 bases, and 4 bases had no gene match. CDR1 and CDR2 from the germline V gene are MNHEY and SVGAGI. CDR3 DNA sequence: TGTGCCAGCAGTTTACTAGCGGAGGACAATGAGCAGTTCTTC. Protein: CASSLLAEDNEQFF.

The gene calls are TRBV11-3 and TRBJ2-1, with no clear D. This CDR3 has 15 residues. V was cut by 5 bases and J by 9 bases, with 20 bases left in between. CDR1 is SGHNT and CDR2 is YENEEA in the germline V gene. CDR3 nucleotide sequence: TGTGCCAGCAGCCCCAACGTAGGCCGCCCCGGTGAGCAGTTCTTC. It codes for CASSPNVGRPGEQFF.

The chain employs TRBV6-6 and TRBJ2-1; D is uncertain. CDR1 and CDR2 from the germline V gene are MNHNY and SVGAGI (reference sequence). The CDR3 totals 15 residues. Trimming pared 3 bases from V and 0 bases from J, leaving 9 bases between. CDR3 amino acids: CASSYQASSYNEQFF. Here the CDR3 DNA reads TGTGCCAGCAGTTATCAGGCGAGCTCCTACAATGAGCAGTTCTTC.

J is TRBJ1-4 and V is TRBV7-6; D gene uncertain. The germline V gene encodes CDR1 SGHVS and CDR2 FNYEAQ. The V end was cut by 4 bases, the J end by 8 bases, with 5 bases between. The CDR3 extends over 11 amino acids. The DNA for the CDR3 is TGTGCCAGCAGCTCAGGAGAAAAACTGTTTTTT. Its protein is CASSSGEKLFF.

J is TRBJ1-1 and V is TRBV6-5; D gene unclear. Trimming left V 6 bases short and J 0 bases short, with 8 bases between. The CDR3 consists of 13 residues. The V gene's germline CDR1 is MNHEY and CDR2 SVGAGI. In nucleotides, the CDR3 is TGTGCCAGCAGGTATACAGTGAACACTGAAGCTTTCTTT. Translating gives CASRYTVNTEAFF.

The chain couples TRBV14 to TRBJ2-1; perhaps TRBD2 as D (6 bases). Germline-derived CDR1 and CDR2 are SGHDN and FVKESK. The V end lost 4 bases, the J end lost 13 bases, and 23 bases lay between the germline ends. The CDR3 runs 15 residues. CDR3 DNA: TGTGCCAGCAGCCCGAACCTGTTGGGGGGATCGGATCAGTTCTTC. Its translation is CASSPNLLGGSDQFF.

The rearrangement joins TRBV4-1 to TRBJ1-1, with 11 nucleotides matching TRBD1. CDR3 size: 17 residues. Trimming at V came to 0 bases and at J to 5 bases, leaving 8 bases not matched to a gene. Germline lookup yields CDR1 MGHRA and CDR2 YSYEKL. CDR3 protein: CASSQDGIRDRGTEAFF. The CDR3 DNA is TGCGCCAGCAGCCAAGATGGCATCCGGGACAGGGGGACTGAAGCTTTCTTT.